The T cell receptor (beta chain) under discussion was sequenced for a study of spatial heterogeneity in lung cancer. Study-wide findings and caveats: Ubiquitous expanded tumor TCRs showed up in blood more at resection than follow-up.

Time point defined: sample taken at primary tumor resection. Samples were donated by 72 untreated early-stage non-small cell lung cancer patients. Sequencing of whole RNA from tumor, nontumor lung or frozen PBMC involved no sorting. Using its own MiXCR run on the 5' RACE reads, TCRdb lists one record per CDR3 protein. The sample records 90,000 to 95,000 distinct CDR3 sequences, roughly 12% being singletons. Remarks on this clonotype: The antigen is unknown.

This clonotype originated in a male donor with early-stage non-small cell lung cancer. Specimen: PBMCs, collected at surgery.

CDR3: CASSTGRTTNEKLFF. The CDR3 coding sequence is TGCGCCAGCAGCACAGGACGGACAACTAATGAAAAACTGTTTTTT. The V and J genes are TRBV5-1 and TRBJ1-4, with D possibly TRBD1 on 5 matching bases. In germline, CDR1 is SGHRS, CDR2 YFSETQ. Trimming shortened V by 4 bases and J by 0 bases, and 10 bases separated the two germline ends. The CDR3 extends over 15 amino acids.